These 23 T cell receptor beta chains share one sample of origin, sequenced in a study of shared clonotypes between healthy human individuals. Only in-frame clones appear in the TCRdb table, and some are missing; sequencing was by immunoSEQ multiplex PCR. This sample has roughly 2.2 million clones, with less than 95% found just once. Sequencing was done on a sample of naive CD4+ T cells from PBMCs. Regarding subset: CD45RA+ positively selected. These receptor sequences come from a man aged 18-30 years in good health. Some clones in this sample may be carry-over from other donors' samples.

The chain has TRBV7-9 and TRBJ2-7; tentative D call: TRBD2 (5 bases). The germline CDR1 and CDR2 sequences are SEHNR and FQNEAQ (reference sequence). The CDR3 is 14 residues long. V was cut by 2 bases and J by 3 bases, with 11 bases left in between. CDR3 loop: CASSLLGDFYEQYF. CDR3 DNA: TGTGCCAGCAGCTTACTCGGGGATTTCTACGAGCAGTACTTC.

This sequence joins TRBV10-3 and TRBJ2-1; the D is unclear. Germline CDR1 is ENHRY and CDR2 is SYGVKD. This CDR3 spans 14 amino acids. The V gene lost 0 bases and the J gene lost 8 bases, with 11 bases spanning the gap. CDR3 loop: CAISESALVDEQFF. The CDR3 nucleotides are TGTGCCATCAGTGAGTCGGCCCTAGTTGATGAGCAGTTCTTC.

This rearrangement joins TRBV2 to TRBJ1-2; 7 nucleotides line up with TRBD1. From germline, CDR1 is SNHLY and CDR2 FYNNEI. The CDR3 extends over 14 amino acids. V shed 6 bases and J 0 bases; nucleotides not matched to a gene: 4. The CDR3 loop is CASRDRRANYGYTF. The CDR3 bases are TGTGCCAGCAGGGACAGGCGAGCTAACTATGGCTACACCTTC. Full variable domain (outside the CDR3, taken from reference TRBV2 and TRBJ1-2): EPEVTQTPSHQVTQMGQEVILRCVPISNHLYFYWYRQILGQKVEFLVSFYNNEISEKSEIFDDQFSVERPDGSNFTLKIRSTKLEDSAMYFCASRDRRANYGYTFGSGTRLTVV.

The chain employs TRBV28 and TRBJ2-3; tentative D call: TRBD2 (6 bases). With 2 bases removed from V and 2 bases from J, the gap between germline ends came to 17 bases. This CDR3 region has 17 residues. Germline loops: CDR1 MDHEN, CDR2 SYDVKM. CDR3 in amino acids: CASSLTPASATTDTQYF. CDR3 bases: TGTGCCAGCAGTTTAACTCCGGCTAGCGCAACCACAGATACGCAGTATTTT. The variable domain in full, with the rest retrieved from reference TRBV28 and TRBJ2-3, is DVKVTQSSRYLVKRTGEKVFLECVQDMDHENMFWYRQDPGLGLRLIYFSYDVKMKEKGDIPEGYSVSREKKERFSLILESASTNQTSMYLCASSLTPASATTDTQYFGPGTRLTVL.

In DNA form, the CDR3 reads TGTGCCGTTTTTCAAGGGGGCGGTGGGGCCAACGTCCTGACTTTC. Its translation: CAVFQGGGGANVLTF. J is TRBJ2-6 and V is TRBV28, with TRBD1 identical over 7 bases. The CDR3 consists of 15 residues. Looked up from germline, CDR1 is MDHEN and CDR2 is SYDVKM. With V trimmed by 11 bases and J by 3 bases, 10 bases remained unmatched.

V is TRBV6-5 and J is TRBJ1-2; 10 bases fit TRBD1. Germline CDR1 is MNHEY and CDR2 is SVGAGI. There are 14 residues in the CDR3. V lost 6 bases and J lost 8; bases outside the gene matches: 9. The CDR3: CASSRDRGLGGYTF. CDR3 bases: TGTGCCAGCAGCCGTGACAGGGGGCTTGGAGGCTACACCTTC.

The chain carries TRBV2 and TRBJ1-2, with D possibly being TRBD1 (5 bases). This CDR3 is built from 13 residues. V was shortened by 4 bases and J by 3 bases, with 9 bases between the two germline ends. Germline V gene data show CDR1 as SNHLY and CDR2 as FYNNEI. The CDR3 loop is CASSGQNYYGYTF. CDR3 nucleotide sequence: TGTGCCAGCAGTGGACAGAACTACTATGGCTACACCTTC.

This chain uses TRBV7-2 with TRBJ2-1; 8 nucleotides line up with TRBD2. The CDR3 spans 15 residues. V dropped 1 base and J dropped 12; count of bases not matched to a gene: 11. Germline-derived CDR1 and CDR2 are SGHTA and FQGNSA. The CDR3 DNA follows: TGTGCCAGCAGCTTAGGTGGGTGGAAACGGGAGGGGCAGTTCTTC. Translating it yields CASSLGGWKREGQFF.

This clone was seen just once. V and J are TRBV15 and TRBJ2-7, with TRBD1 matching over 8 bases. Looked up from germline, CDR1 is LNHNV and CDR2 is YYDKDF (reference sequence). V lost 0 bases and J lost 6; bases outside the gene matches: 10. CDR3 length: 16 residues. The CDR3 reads CATSRDLGRGRGEQYF. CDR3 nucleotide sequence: TGTGCCACCAGCAGAGATCTAGGCAGGGGGCGAGGCGAGCAGTACTTC.

In DNA, the CDR3 is TGCACCGGGGGGAGGGTGGACACCGGGGAGCTGTTTTTT. This codes for CTGGRVDTGELFF. The V gene is TRBV29-1, the J gene TRBJ2-2, with 7 bases aligning to TRBD2. The CDR3 length is 13 residues. Germline V gives CDR1 SQVTM, CDR2 ANQGSEA.

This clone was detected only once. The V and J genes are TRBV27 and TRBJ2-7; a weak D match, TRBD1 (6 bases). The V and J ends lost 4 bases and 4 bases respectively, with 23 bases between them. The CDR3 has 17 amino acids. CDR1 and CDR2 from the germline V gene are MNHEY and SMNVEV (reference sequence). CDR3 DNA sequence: TGTGCCAGCAGTTCAACCAGAACAAACAGGGAGAGGTACGAGCAGTACTTC. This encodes CASSSTRTNRERYEQYF.

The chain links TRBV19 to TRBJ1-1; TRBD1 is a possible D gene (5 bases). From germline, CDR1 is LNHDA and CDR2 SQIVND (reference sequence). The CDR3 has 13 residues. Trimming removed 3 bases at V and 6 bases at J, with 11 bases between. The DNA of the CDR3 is TGTGCCAGTAGTATTATTTGGGGACCTGAAGCTTTCTTT. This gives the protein CASSIIWGPEAFF. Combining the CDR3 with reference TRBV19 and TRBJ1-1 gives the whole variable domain DGGITQSPKYLFRKEGQNVTLSCEQNLNHDAMYWYRQDPGQGLRLIYYSQIVNDFQKGDIAEGYSVSREKKESFPLTVTSAQKNPTAFYLCASSIIWGPEAFFGQGTRLTVV.

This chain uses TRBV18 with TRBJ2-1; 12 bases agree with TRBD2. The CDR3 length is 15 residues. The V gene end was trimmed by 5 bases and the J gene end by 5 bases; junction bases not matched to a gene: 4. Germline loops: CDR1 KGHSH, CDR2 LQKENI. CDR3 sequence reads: CASSALAGGNNEQFF. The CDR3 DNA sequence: TGTGCCAGCTCAGCACTAGCGGGAGGTAACAATGAGCAGTTCTTC.

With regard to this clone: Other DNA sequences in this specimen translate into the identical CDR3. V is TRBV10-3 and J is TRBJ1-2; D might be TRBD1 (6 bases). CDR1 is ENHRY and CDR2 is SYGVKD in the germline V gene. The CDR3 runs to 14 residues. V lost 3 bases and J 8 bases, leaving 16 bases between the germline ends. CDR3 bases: TGTGCCATCAGTGATCGCACAGGGCTCGAGGGCTACACCTTC. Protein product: CAISDRTGLEGYTF.

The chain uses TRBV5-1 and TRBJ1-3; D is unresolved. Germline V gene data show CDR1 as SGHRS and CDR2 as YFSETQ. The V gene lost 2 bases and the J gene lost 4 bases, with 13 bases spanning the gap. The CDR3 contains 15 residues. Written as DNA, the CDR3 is TGCGCCAGCAGCTTCGGGTCGATGAACGGAAACACCATATATTTT. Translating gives CASSFGSMNGNTIYF.

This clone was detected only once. The CDR3 nucleotides are TGTGCCAGCAGTCAGGGACGCCGGCGTCCAATTGGCTACACCTTC. Its translation is CASSQGRRRPIGYTF. The chain recombines TRBV28 with TRBJ1-2; maybe TRBD1 (5 bases). Trimming removed 5 bases at V and 7 bases at J, with 20 bases between. The CDR3 runs to 15 residues. Germline-derived CDR1 and CDR2 are MDHEN and SYDVKM.

The CDR3 loop reads CAWTSGTLSSYEQYF. The CDR3 coding sequence is TGTGCCTGGACTAGCGGGACCCTCAGCTCCTACGAGCAGTACTTC. J is TRBJ2-7 and V is TRBV30; TRBD2 agrees at 9 bases. J gave up 0 bases and V 4 bases, and 7 bases lay outside the gene matches. There are 15 residues in the CDR3. Germline CDR1 and CDR2: GTSNPN and SVGIG (reference sequence).

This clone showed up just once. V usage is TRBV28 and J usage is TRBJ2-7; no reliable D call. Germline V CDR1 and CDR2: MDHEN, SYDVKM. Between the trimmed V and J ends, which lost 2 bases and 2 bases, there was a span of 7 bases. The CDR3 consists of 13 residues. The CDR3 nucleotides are TGTGCCAGCAGTTTAGGTGAGCCCTACGAGCAGTACTTC. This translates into CASSLGEPYEQYF. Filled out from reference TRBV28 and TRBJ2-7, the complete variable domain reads DVKVTQSSRYLVKRTGEKVFLECVQDMDHENMFWYRQDPGLGLRLIYFSYDVKMKEKGDIPEGYSVSREKKERFSLILESASTNQTSMYLCASSLGEPYEQYFGPGTRLTVT.

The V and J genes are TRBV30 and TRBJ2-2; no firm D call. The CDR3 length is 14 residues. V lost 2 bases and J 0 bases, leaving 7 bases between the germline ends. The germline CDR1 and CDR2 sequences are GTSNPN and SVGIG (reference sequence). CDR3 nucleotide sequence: TGTGCCTGGAGTTGGCAGGCGAACACCGGGGAGCTGTTTTTT. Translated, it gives CAWSWQANTGELFF. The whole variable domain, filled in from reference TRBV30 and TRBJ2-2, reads SQTIHQWPATLVQPVGSPLSLECTVEGTSNPNLYWYRQAAGRGLQLLFYSVGIGQISSEVPQNLSASRPQDRQFILSSKKLLLSDSGFYLCAWSWQANTGELFFGEGSRLTVL.

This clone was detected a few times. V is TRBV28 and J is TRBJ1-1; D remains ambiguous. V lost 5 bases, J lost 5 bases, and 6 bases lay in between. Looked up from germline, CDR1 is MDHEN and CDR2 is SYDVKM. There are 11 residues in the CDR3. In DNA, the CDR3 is TGTGCCAGCAGTACCTTGACTGAAGCTTTCTTT. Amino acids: CASSTLTEAFF.

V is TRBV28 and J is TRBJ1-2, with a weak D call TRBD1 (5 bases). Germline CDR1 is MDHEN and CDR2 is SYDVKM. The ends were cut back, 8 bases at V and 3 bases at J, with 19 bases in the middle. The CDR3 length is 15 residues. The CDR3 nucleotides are TGTGCCAGCGGTTCCACGGGCAGGGTGGACTATGGCTACACCTTC. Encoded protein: CASGSTGRVDYGYTF.

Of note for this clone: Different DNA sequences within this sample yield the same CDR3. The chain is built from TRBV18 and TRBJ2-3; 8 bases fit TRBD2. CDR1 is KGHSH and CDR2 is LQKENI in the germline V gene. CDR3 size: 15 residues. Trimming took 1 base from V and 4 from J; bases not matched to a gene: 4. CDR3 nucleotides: TGTGCCAGCTCACCACGGACGGGAGGGGCAGATACGCAGTATTTT. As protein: CASSPRTGGADTQYF. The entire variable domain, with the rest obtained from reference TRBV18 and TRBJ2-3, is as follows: NAGVMQNPRHLVRRRGQEARLRCSPMKGHSHVYWYRQLPEEGLKFMVYLQKENIIDESGMPKERFSAEFPKEGPSILRIQQVVRGDSAAYFCASSPRTGGADTQYFGPGTRLTVL.

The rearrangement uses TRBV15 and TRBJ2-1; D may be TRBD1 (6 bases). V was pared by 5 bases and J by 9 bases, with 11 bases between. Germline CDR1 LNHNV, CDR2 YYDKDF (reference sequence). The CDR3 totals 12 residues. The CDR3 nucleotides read TGTGCCACCAGCGCCCGGGACACTGAGCAGTTCTTC. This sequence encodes CATSARDTEQFF.